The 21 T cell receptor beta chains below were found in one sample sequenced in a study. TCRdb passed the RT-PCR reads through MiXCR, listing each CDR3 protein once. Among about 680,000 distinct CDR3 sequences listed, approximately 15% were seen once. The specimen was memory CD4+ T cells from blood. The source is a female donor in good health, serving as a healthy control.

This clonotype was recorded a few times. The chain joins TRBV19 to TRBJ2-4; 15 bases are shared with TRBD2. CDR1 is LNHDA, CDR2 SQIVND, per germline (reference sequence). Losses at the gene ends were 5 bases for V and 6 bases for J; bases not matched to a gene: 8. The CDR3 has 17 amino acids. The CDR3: CASSPRTSGRAANIQYF. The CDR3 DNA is TGTGCCAGTAGTCCGCGGACTAGCGGGAGGGCAGCAAACATTCAGTACTTC.

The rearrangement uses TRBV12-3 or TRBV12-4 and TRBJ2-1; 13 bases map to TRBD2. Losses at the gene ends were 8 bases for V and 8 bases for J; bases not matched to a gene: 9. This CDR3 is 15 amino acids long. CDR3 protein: CASGRTSGRSHEQFF. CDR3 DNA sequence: TGTGCCAGCGGACGGACTAGCGGGAGAAGCCATGAGCAGTTCTTC.

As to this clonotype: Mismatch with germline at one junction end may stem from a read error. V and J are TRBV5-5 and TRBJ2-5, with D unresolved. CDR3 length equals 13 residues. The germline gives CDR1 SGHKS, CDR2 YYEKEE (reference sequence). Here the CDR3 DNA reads TGTGCCACCAGCTTAGCAGGTCAAGAGACCCAGTACTTC. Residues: CATSLAGQETQYF. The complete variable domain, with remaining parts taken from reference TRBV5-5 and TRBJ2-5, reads DAGVTQSPTHLIKTRGQQVTLRCSPISGHKSVSWYQQVLGQGPQFIFQYYEKEERGRGNFPDRFSARQFPNYSSELNVNALLLGDSALYLCATSLAGQETQYFGPGTRLLVL.

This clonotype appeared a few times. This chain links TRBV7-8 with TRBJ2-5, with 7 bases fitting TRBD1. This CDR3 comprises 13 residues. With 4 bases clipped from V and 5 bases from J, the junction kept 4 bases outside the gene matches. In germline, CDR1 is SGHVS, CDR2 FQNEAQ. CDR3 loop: CASSWSRGETQYF. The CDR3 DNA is TGTGCCAGCAGCTGGAGCAGGGGGGAGACCCAGTACTTC.

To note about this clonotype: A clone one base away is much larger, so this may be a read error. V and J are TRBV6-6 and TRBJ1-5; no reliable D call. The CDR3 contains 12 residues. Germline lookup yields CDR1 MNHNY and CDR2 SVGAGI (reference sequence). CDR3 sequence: CASSPNYQPQRF. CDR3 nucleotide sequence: TGTGCCAGCAGTCCAAATTATCAGCCCCAGCGTTTT.

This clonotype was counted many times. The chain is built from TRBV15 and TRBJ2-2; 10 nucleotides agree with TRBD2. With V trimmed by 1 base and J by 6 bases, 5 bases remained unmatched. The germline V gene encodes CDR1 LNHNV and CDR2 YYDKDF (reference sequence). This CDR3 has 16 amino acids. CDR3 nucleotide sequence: TGTGCCACCAGCAGAGCTAGCGGGAGTTTCGCCGGGGAGCTGTTTTTT. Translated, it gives CATSRASGSFAGELFF.

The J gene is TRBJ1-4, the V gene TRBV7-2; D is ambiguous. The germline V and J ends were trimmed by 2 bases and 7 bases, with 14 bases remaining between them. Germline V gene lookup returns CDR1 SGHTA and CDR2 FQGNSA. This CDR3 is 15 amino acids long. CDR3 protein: CASSLLGSVAEKLFF. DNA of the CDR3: TGTGCCAGCAGCTTATTGGGGAGTGTTGCTGAAAAACTGTTTTTT.

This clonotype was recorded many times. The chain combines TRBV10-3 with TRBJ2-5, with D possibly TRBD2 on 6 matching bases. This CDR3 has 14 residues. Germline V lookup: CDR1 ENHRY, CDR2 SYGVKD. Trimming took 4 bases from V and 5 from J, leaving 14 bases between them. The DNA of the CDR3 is TGTGCCATCAGTGTTGGAGGGGTCAAGGAGACCCAGTACTTC. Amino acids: CAISVGGVKETQYF.

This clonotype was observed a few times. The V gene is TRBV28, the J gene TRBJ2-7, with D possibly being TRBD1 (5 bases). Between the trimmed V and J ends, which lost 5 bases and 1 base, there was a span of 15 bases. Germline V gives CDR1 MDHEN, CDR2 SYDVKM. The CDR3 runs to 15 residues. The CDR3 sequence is CASSPPREWSYEQYF. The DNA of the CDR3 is TGTGCCAGCAGTCCCCCCAGGGAATGGTCCTACGAGCAGTACTTC.

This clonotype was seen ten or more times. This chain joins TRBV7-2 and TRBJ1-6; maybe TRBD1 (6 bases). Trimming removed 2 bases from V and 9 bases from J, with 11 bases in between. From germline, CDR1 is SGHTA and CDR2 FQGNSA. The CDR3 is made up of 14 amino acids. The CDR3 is CASSLRGQGSPLHF. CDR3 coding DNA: TGTGCCAGCAGCTTACGGGGGCAGGGTTCACCCCTCCACTTT.

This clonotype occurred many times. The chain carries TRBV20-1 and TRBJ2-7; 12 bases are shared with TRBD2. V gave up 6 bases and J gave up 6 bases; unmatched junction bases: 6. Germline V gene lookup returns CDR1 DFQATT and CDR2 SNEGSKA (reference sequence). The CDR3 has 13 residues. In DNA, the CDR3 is TGCAGTGCACCGACTAGCGGGAGAGGCGAGCAGTACTTC. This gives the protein CSAPTSGRGEQYF.

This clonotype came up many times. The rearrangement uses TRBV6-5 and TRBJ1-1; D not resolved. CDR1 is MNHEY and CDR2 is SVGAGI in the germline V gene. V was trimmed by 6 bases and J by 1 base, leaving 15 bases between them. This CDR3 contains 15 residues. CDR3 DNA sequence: TGTGCCAGCAGCGTCTACGCCTCCGGGAACACTGAAGCTTTCTTT. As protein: CASSVYASGNTEAFF.

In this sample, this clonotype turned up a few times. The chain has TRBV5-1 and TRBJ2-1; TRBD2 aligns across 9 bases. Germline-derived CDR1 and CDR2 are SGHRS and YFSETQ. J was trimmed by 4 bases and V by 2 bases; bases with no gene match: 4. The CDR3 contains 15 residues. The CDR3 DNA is TGCGCCAGCAGCTTCCTAGCGGGACCTTACAATGAGCAGTTCTTC. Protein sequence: CASSFLAGPYNEQFF.

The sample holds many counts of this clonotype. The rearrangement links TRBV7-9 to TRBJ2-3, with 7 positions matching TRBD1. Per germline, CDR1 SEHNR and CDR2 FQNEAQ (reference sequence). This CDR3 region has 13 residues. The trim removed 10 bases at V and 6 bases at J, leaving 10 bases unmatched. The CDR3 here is CATTQGDVDTQYF. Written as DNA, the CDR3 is TGTGCCACCACCCAGGGGGATGTCGATACGCAGTATTTT.

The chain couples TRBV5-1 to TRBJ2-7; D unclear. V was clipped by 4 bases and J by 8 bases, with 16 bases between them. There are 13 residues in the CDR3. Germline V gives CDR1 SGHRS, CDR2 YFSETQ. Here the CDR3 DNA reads TGCGCCAGCAGCGCCACTTCTTTAGAGCAGCAGTACTTC. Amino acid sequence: CASSATSLEQQYF.

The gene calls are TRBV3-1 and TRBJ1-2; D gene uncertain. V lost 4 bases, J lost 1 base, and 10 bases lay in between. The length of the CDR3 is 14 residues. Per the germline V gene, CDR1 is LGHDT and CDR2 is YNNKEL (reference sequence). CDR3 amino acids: CASSLWTDNYGYTF. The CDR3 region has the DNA TGTGCCAGCAGCCTATGGACTGATAACTATGGCTACACCTTC.

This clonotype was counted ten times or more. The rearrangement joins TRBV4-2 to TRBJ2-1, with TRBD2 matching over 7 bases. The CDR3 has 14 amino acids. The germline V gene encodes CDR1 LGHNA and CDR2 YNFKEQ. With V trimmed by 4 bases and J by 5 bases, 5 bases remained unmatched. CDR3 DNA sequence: TGTGCCAGCAGCCGAGGTGGGGGGGACAATGAGCAGTTCTTC. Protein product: CASSRGGGDNEQFF.

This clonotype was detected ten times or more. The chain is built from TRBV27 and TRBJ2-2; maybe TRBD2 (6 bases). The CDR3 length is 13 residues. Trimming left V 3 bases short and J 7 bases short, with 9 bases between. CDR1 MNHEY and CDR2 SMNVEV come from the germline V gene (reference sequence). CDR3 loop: CASSLEGLGELFF. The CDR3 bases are TGTGCCAGCAGTTTGGAGGGCCTCGGGGAGCTGTTTTTT.

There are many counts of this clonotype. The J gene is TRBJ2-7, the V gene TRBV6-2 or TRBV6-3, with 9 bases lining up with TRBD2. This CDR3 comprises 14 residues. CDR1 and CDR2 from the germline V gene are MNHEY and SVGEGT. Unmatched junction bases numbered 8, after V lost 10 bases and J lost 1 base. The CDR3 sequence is CAISRGLASYEQYF. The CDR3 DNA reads TGTGCCATCTCAAGAGGACTAGCGTCCTACGAGCAGTACTTC.

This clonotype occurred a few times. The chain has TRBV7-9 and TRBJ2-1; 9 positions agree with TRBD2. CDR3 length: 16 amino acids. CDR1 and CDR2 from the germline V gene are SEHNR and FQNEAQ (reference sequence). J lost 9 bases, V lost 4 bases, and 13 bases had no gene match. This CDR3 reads CASSSPGGRALSEQFF. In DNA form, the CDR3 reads TGTGCCAGCAGCTCCCCGGGCGGGAGGGCTTTAAGTGAGCAGTTCTTC.

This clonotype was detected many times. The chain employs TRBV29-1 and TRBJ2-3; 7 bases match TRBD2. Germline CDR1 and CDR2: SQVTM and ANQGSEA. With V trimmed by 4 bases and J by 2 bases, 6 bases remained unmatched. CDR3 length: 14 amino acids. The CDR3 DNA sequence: TGCAGCGTTGTGGGGACTATCCTCACAGATACGCAGTATTTT. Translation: CSVVGTILTDTQYF.